This T cell receptor beta chain emerged from a study of patients and donors after allogeneic stem cell transplantation. CDR1 and CDR2 (germline): SGHTA, FQGNSA. V was pared by 2 bases and J by 5 bases, with 9 bases between. The CDR3 length is 13 residues. Via MiXCR, TCRdb re-called the RT-PCR reads, giving one row per CDR3 protein. The data contain roughly 150,000 distinct CDR3 sequences, more than 20% of them singletons. This clonotype came up a few times. The clonotype originates from a human donor who was either an allogeneic HSCT recipient or a stem cell or donor lymphocyte infusion donor (not recorded which). It is not recorded whose cells these are; they may come from a transplant donor. The rearrangement uses TRBV7-2 and TRBJ1-1, with a tentative D call TRBD1 (6 bases). Sequences were obtained from blood, either unsorted or a sorted T cell fraction (not recorded which). CDR3 sequence reads: CASSLTGKTEAFF. DNA for the CDR3: TGTGCCAGCAGCTTAACAGGGAAAACTGAAGCTTTCTTT.